Reported below is one T cell receptor beta chain. Its antigen is not known. Between the trimmed V and J ends, which lost 5 bases and 2 bases, there was a span of 26 bases. This CDR3 is built from 18 residues. CDR1 is SGHDT, CDR2 YYEEEE, per germline. Amplification used 60 Vbeta primers and 13 Jbeta primers. Data came from immunoSEQ multiplex PCR; TCRdb stores just in-frame clones and leaves some out. The table records approximately 85,000 clones, 62% of them present only once. This sample was taken from a study of cytomegalovirus exposure and HLA in healthy donors. Study outcomes and limitations: TCR beta sequences reportedly predicted most subjects' HLA-A and HLA-B alleles accurately.

This sequence joins TRBV5-6 and TRBJ2-7; tentative D call: TRBD2 (6 bases). This receptor was identified in a woman in her thirties in good health and CMV-seropositive. Sequenced material: PBMCs. CDR3 in amino acids: CASRKSRDASLPTYEQYF. The CDR3 DNA sequence: TGTGCCAGCAGAAAGTCGCGGGACGCATCCCTCCCCACCTACGAGCAGTACTTC.